The rows below give T cell receptor beta chains drawn from one sample of a study. TCRdb re-analysed the 5' RACE reads in MiXCR, keeping a single row per CDR3 protein. The sample yields approximately 44,000 distinct CDR3 sequences, less than 35% seen once. The sequencing sample was made of memory CD4+ T cells sorted from a lymph node. The receptors shown here come from a female donor with breast cancer. Each CDR3 is given with its conserved first and last residue.

v_call	j_call	cdr3_aa
TRBV5-4	TRBJ2-7	CASSDGTLRRDGEQYF
TRBV7-2	TRBJ2-1	CAGSLGSSRDEQFF
TRBV5-1	TRBJ2-3	CASSWEGTDTRYF
TRBV5-1	TRBJ2-7	CASSLAGALIEQYF
TRBV6-1	TRBJ2-5	CASSEADRQETQYF
TRBV5-1	TRBJ2-2	CASSRLAGEGELFF
TRBV9	TRBJ2-4	CASSVGAMGDRGDF
TRBV10-3	TRBJ2-3	CAISAGTSMTDTQYF
TRBV6-1	TRBJ2-5	CASSARDNLRETQYF
TRBV7-3	TRBJ2-3	CASSLTFASTDTQYF